One sample yielded the 32 T cell receptor beta chains listed below, sequenced in a study of radiotherapy plus CTLA-4 blockade in lung cancer (dated by TCRdb to the late 2010s). The method was the immunoSEQ multiplex PCR assay. TCRdb retrieved this table from immuneACCESS and kept in-frame rearrangements only. Not all clones are present; in checked studies, unresolved V genes account for under half, and no reason is known for the remainder. This sample has 30,000 to 35,000 clones in its table, and approximately 70% of those were observed once. 3.5% to 4.5% of the sample comes from the top ten. The specimen comprised peripheral blood, sampled from a patient treated with radiotherapy plus ipilimumab. All receptors come from a human donor with non-small cell lung cancer who had stable disease on radiotherapy plus ipilimumab.

V gene TRBV4-1 combines with J gene TRBJ2-5; 11 positions agree with TRBD2. Looked up from germline, CDR1 is MGHRA and CDR2 is YSYEKL. The CDR3 is 18 residues long. J gave up 4 bases and V 0 bases, and 10 bases lay outside the gene matches. In DNA, the CDR3 is TGCGCCAGCAGCCAAGATATCTTAGCGGGAGGGCCGGGAGAGACCCAGTACTTC. Encoded protein: CASSQDILAGGPGETQYF.

This chain links TRBV7-9 with TRBJ2-1, with D hard to call. Between the trimmed V and J ends, which lost 1 base and 0 bases, there was a span of 7 bases. CDR1 is SEHNR, CDR2 FQNEAQ, per germline (reference sequence). CDR3 length: 15 amino acids. The CDR3 DNA reads as TGTGCCAGCAGCTTAGTCCCTAGCTCCTACAATGAGCAGTTCTTC. This gives the protein CASSLVPSSYNEQFF.

The V call is TRBV19, the J call TRBJ2-6; D unresolved. Looked up from germline, CDR1 is LNHDA and CDR2 is SQIVND (reference sequence). V dropped 8 bases and J dropped 0 bases, with 5 bases sitting between them. This CDR3 is 13 amino acids long. The CDR3 sequence: CASAASGANVLTF. As DNA, the CDR3 is TGTGCCAGTGCAGCCTCTGGGGCCAACGTCCTGACTTTC.

A few counts support this clone. One end of the junction is discordant with germline, which a read error may explain. The chain uses TRBV5-1 and TRBJ1-1; D is perhaps TRBD1 (5 bases). Germline V gives CDR1 SGHRS, CDR2 YFSETQ. The CDR3 covers 13 residues. The CDR3 spells CATSREGNTEAFF. The CDR3 DNA reads as TGCGCCACCAGCAGGGAGGGGAACACTGAAGCTTTCTTT.

This clone was seen a handful of times. The V and J genes are TRBV4-1 and TRBJ2-7; a weak D match, TRBD1 (5 bases). Germline V CDR1 and CDR2: MGHRA, YSYEKL. Trimming removed 0 bases from V and 1 base from J, with 16 bases in between. This CDR3 region has 17 residues. The CDR3 spells CASSQDNGAPSSYEQYF. The CDR3 region has the DNA TGCGCCAGCAGCCAAGATAATGGGGCCCCGTCATCCTACGAGCAGTACTTC.

This clone was detected a few times. The V and J genes are TRBV19 and TRBJ2-3, with 9 positions matching TRBD1. The CDR3 covers 15 residues. Germline trimming cut 5 bases from V and 1 base from J; bases unmatched to any gene: 4. Germline V gene data show CDR1 as LNHDA and CDR2 as SQIVND (reference sequence). CDR3 bases: TGTGCCAGTAGTCCCCGGACAGGGGGCACAGATACGCAGTATTTT. Its protein is CASSPRTGGTDTQYF.

The chain recombines TRBV11-2 with TRBJ2-7, with D unresolved. Trimming pared 5 bases from V and 3 bases from J, leaving 14 bases between. Germline CDR1 reads SGHAT; CDR2 reads FQNNGV. This CDR3 has 14 amino acids. The CDR3 DNA reads as TGTGCCAGCAGCCCCTTCCAATCTAGCTACGAGCAGTACTTC. Protein: CASSPFQSSYEQYF.

The chain combines TRBV25-1 with TRBJ2-1; no firm D call. The germline V gene encodes CDR1 MGHDK and CDR2 SYGVNS. The CDR3 runs to 15 residues. Trimming took 0 bases from V and 7 from J, leaving 13 bases between them. The CDR3 nucleotides read TGTGCCAGCAGTGAATATTCGGGCCGCTTTAATGAGCAGTTCTTC. Translation gives CASSEYSGRFNEQFF.

This chain joins TRBV4-2 and TRBJ1-2; D possibly corresponds to TRBD1 (5 bases). V was clipped by 0 bases and J by 4 bases, with 9 bases between them. The germline gives CDR1 LGHNA, CDR2 YNFKEQ. The CDR3 consists of 14 residues. CDR3 residues: CASSQEGTIYGYTF. The CDR3 DNA sequence: TGTGCCAGCAGCCAAGAAGGGACGATCTATGGCTACACCTTC.

This clone is a singleton in its sample. At one end the junction does not follow the germline gene, possibly because of a read error. This sequence joins TRBV2 and TRBJ2-1, with unresolved D. Germline V gene lookup returns CDR1 SNHLY and CDR2 FYNNEI. The CDR3 is 15 amino acids. CDR3 loop: CAGSEERLTYNEQFF. As DNA, the CDR3 is TGTGCCGGCAGTGAGGAGCGCCTGACCTACAATGAGCAGTTCTTC. Full variable domain (outside the CDR3, taken from reference TRBV2 and TRBJ2-1): EPEVTQTPSHQVTQMGQEVILRCVPISNHLYFYWYRQILGQKVEFLVSFYNNEISEKSEIFDDQFSVERPDGSNFTLKIRSTKLEDSAMYFCAGSEERLTYNEQFFGPGTRLTVL.

Only one count was recorded for this clone. The chain recombines TRBV19 with TRBJ1-1; TRBD1 might be the D (6 bases). CDR1 LNHDA and CDR2 SQIVND come from the germline V gene (reference sequence). The CDR3 contains 14 residues. V was shortened by 5 bases and J by 1 base, with 11 bases between the two germline ends. The CDR3 DNA follows: TGTGCCAGTAGTTCCTTGACAGGGAACACTGAAGCTTTCTTT. Protein: CASSSLTGNTEAFF.

The gene calls are TRBV14 and TRBJ2-7; maybe TRBD2 (5 bases). Trimming stripped 0 bases from V and 7 bases from J, with 19 bases between. The CDR3 contains 16 residues. Germline CDR1 and CDR2: SGHDN and FVKESK. The CDR3 DNA is TGTGCCAGCAGCCAAGATGCGGGCAGGCCCTCCTGGGAGCAGTACTTC. It specifies CASSQDAGRPSWEQYF.

The gene calls are TRBV4-1 and TRBJ2-1; 8 bases fit TRBD1. The V gene end was trimmed by 2 bases and the J gene end by 9 bases; junction bases not matched to a gene: 6. Germline V gives CDR1 MGHRA, CDR2 YSYEKL. The CDR3 consists of 14 residues. The CDR3 region is CASSQLQGEGEQFF. The CDR3 region has the DNA TGCGCCAGCAGCCAACTACAGGGGGAAGGTGAGCAGTTCTTC.

Of note for this clone: Other nucleotide sequences from this sample produce the same CDR3. CDR3 in amino acids: CASSLVGNQPQHF. The CDR3 DNA sequence: TGTGCCAGCAGTCTTGTTGGGAATCAGCCCCAGCATTTT. This sequence joins TRBV28 and TRBJ1-5; no definite D call. CDR3 length: 13 residues. Germline V CDR1 and CDR2: MDHEN, SYDVKM. V lost 5 bases, J lost 4 bases, and 9 bases lay in between.

This chain joins TRBV28 and TRBJ2-7; D possibly corresponds to TRBD1 (6 bases). The CDR3 is made up of 13 amino acids. Germline V lookup: CDR1 MDHEN, CDR2 SYDVKM. Trimming pared 6 bases from V and 6 bases from J, leaving 15 bases between. CDR3 protein: CASRSGQSAEQYF. CDR3 bases: TGTGCCAGCAGATCCGGACAGTCGGCCGAGCAGTACTTC. The full variable domain, with the rest looked up from reference TRBV28 and TRBJ2-7, is DVKVTQSSRYLVKRTGEKVFLECVQDMDHENMFWYRQDPGLGLRLIYFSYDVKMKEKGDIPEGYSVSREKKERFSLILESASTNQTSMYLCASRSGQSAEQYFGPGTRLTVT.

The chain uses TRBV6-5 and TRBJ2-1; TRBD2 agrees at 15 bases. Trimming removed 6 bases from V and 13 bases from J; junction bases left unmatched: 10. CDR1 is MNHEY and CDR2 is SVGAGI in the germline V gene. The CDR3 consists of 15 residues. CDR3 nucleotide sequence: TGTGCCAGCAGGCCCAGGACTAGCGGGAGGGCCCATCAGTTCTTC. Protein product: CASRPRTSGRAHQFF.

The chain combines TRBV7-9 with TRBJ1-1, with D hard to call. CDR3 size: 13 residues. V lost 2 bases and J 7 bases, leaving 11 bases between the germline ends. CDR1 is SEHNR and CDR2 is FQNEAQ in the germline V gene (reference sequence). CDR3 DNA: TGTGCCAGCAGCTTATATGACGTATATGAAGCTTTCTTT. Protein: CASSLYDVYEAFF.

Details on this clone: A single base separates this from a much larger clone, so it may be a read error. The chain has TRBV6-6 and TRBJ1-1; D is unclear. The CDR3 has 12 amino acids. V lost 2 bases and J 1 base, leaving 2 bases between the germline ends. Germline CDR1 and CDR2: MNHNY and SVGAGI (reference sequence). CDR3 protein: CASSYKNTEAFF. The CDR3 DNA reads TGTGCCAGCAGTTACAAGAACACTGAAGCTTTCTTT.

The V and J genes are TRBV5-4 and TRBJ2-3; D call uncertain. The CDR3 is made up of 15 amino acids. Germline V gives CDR1 SGHNT, CDR2 YYREEE (reference sequence). The V and J ends lost 5 bases and 0 bases respectively, with 13 bases between them. CDR3 loop: CASSPDQISTDTQYF. In DNA form, the CDR3 reads TGTGCCAGCAGTCCGGACCAAATTAGCACAGATACGCAGTATTTT.

J is TRBJ1-2 and V is TRBV6-1; 7 nucleotides match TRBD1. Germline lookup yields CDR1 MNHNS and CDR2 SASEGT. The ends lost 6 bases at V and 4 bases at J; junction bases unmatched: 5. The CDR3 spans 13 residues. The CDR3 region is CASRSGGAYGYTF. CDR3 in DNA: TGTGCCAGCAGATCAGGGGGAGCCTATGGCTACACCTTC.

The rearrangement joins TRBV28 to TRBJ2-7; D is uncertain. The V and J ends lost 3 bases and 6 bases respectively, with 12 bases between them. Germline-derived CDR1 and CDR2 are MDHEN and SYDVKM. The CDR3 consists of 13 residues. CDR3 sequence reads: CASSLKEAAEQYF. Written as DNA, the CDR3 is TGTGCCAGCAGTTTGAAGGAAGCAGCCGAGCAGTACTTC.

The chain uses TRBV6-5 and TRBJ2-1, with 9 bases identical to TRBD2. Germline-derived CDR1 and CDR2 are MNHEY and SVGAGI. J was trimmed by 12 bases and V by 7 bases; bases with no gene match: 4. This CDR3 has 11 residues. Written as DNA, the CDR3 is TGTGCCAGCACCTCGGGACTAGCGCAGTTCTTC. This encodes CASTSGLAQFF.

This clone was counted a few times. The chain recombines TRBV7-8 with TRBJ2-4, with D possibly called TRBD1 or TRBD2 (5 bases each). The V end lost 5 bases, the J end lost 8 bases, and 13 bases lay between the germline ends. The germline V gene encodes CDR1 SGHVS and CDR2 FQNEAQ. The CDR3 contains 13 residues. The CDR3 loop reads CASSGVRDDIQYF. CDR3 nucleotides: TGTGCCAGCAGCGGAGTTCGGGACGACATTCAGTACTTC.

The V and J genes are TRBV18 and TRBJ2-1; the D gene is possibly TRBD2 (6 bases). The CDR3 runs 14 residues. V was pared by 4 bases and J by 1 base, with 8 bases between. CDR1 and CDR2 from the germline V gene are KGHSH and LQKENI. As DNA, the CDR3 is TGTGCCAGCTCACTGGGAGGTTCCTACAATGAGCAGTTCTTC. It codes for CASSLGGSYNEQFF.

The V call is TRBV6-1, the J call TRBJ1-3, with a weak D call TRBD1 (5 bases). Trimming took 2 bases from V and 4 from J, leaving 21 bases between them. The CDR3 has 18 residues. Germline assignment: CDR1 MNHNS and CDR2 SASEGT. Here the CDR3 reads CASSERGIGMGSGNTIYF. The DNA of the CDR3 is TGTGCCAGCAGTGAAAGGGGAATAGGGATGGGCTCCGGAAACACCATATATTTT.

A note on this clone: Other DNA sequences in the sample encode the same CDR3. The gene calls are TRBV5-6 and TRBJ2-3; unclear D gene. The CDR3 contains 15 residues. Germline V gene sequence: CDR1 SGHDT, CDR2 YYEEEE. V was clipped by 4 bases and J by 0 bases, with 12 bases between them. CDR3 residues: CASSPTGLSTDTQYF. In DNA form, the CDR3 reads TGTGCCAGCAGCCCGACGGGTTTAAGCACAGATACGCAGTATTTT. Complete variable domain (other parts from reference TRBV5-6 and TRBJ2-3): DAGVTQSPTHLIKTRGQQVTLRCSPKSGHDTVSWYQQALGQGPQFIFQYYEEEERQRGNFPDRFSGHQFPNYSSELNVNALLLGDSALYLCASSPTGLSTDTQYFGPGTRLTVL.

V and J are TRBV6-5 and TRBJ1-2; D is undetermined. The V end was cut by 6 bases, the J end by 13 bases, with 24 bases between. CDR3 size: 14 residues. Germline V gene sequence: CDR1 MNHEY, CDR2 SVGAGI. The CDR3, as DNA: TGTGCCAGCAGCCACTCTCCGGGCCTTAGCGGTATCACCTTC. As protein: CASSHSPGLSGITF.

The CDR3 protein is CASSPGWREGAKNIQYF. Here the CDR3 DNA reads TGTGCCAGCAGCCCCGGGTGGCGGGAGGGAGCCAAAAACATTCAGTACTTC. The chain carries TRBV7-9 and TRBJ2-4; TRBD2 matches 9 bases. The germline V gene has CDR1 SEHNR and CDR2 FQNEAQ (reference sequence). The CDR3 consists of 17 residues. After removal of 5 bases from V and 0 bases from J, the junction contained 8 bases not matched to a gene.

The J gene is TRBJ2-7, the V gene TRBV23-1; no clear D. Being an ORF, TRBV23-1 has a function that is uncertain. V shed 1 base and J shed 3 bases, with 7 bases lying between them. This CDR3 region has 13 residues. The CDR3 protein is CASSQYLDYEQYF. Written as DNA, the CDR3 is TGCGCCAGCAGTCAATACCTGGACTACGAGCAGTACTTC.

The rearrangement joins TRBV19 to TRBJ2-2; 9 bases line up with TRBD2. Germline CDR1 and CDR2: LNHDA and SQIVND (reference sequence). The CDR3 has 16 amino acids. The V and J ends lost 1 base and 6 bases, in that order; junction bases with no gene match: 6. This chain's CDR3 is CASSIGGGRAPGELFF. CDR3 coding DNA: TGTGCCAGTAGTATAGGTGGCGGGAGGGCCCCCGGGGAGCTGTTTTTT.

The chain couples TRBV29-1 to TRBJ2-1; D remains ambiguous. CDR3 length: 11 residues. The V gene lost 3 bases and the J gene lost 10 bases, with 10 bases spanning the gap. Germline CDR1 is SQVTM and CDR2 is ANQGSEA. The DNA of the CDR3 is TGCAGCGTTGACAGAGTTTGGGAGCAGTTCTTC. Amino acid sequence: CSVDRVWEQFF.

The chain couples TRBV27 to TRBJ2-4; 9 nucleotides match TRBD1. V lost 1 base and J lost 8; bases outside the gene matches: 3. CDR3 length: 14 residues. Germline values: CDR1 MNHEY, CDR2 SMNVEV (reference sequence). This CDR3 reads CASSLLGQGHIQYF. The CDR3 DNA reads as TGTGCCAGCAGTTTATTGGGACAGGGACACATTCAGTACTTC.